These 26 T cell receptor beta chains originate from one sample sequenced in a study of cytomegalovirus exposure and HLA in healthy donors. A multiplex PCR was run with 60 Vbeta primers and 13 Jbeta primers. Data came from immunoSEQ multiplex PCR; TCRdb stores just in-frame clones and leaves some out. The table records around 60,000 clones, roughly 77% of them present only once. The sample comprised PBMCs. These receptors all come from a woman aged 35 to 49 in good health and CMV-seropositive.

Concerning this clone itself: An end of the junction differs from the germline gene, which may be a read error. This sequence joins TRBV7-9 and TRBJ2-2; 7 nucleotides match TRBD2. Germline V lookup: CDR1 SEHNR, CDR2 FQNEAQ (reference sequence). This CDR3 is 16 amino acids long. The CDR3 bases are TGTGACAGCAGCTTAGGTCTAGCGGCCAACACCGGGGAGCTGTTTTTT. Amino acids: CDSSLGLAANTGELFF.

This clone has just a few counts. The chain is built from TRBV5-1 and TRBJ2-3; TRBD1 agrees at 7 bases. The V gene end was trimmed by 4 bases and the J gene end by 6 bases; junction bases not matched to a gene: 14. The germline V gene encodes CDR1 SGHRS and CDR2 YFSETQ. The CDR3 sequence is 16 residues long. The CDR3 bases are TGCGCCAGCAGCCCTCTCCGGACAGGTTCGGCGGATACGCAGTATTTT. Its protein product is CASSPLRTGSADTQYF.

The table lists this clone with a few counts. The J gene is TRBJ1-1, the V gene TRBV11-2; D gene ambiguous. This CDR3 is built from 16 residues. Deletions cut 5 bases from V and 0 bases from J, with 16 bases between. The germline CDR1 and CDR2 sequences are SGHAT and FQNNGV. In DNA form, the CDR3 reads TGTGCCAGCAGCCCAGCGTTAGGCCCCCTGAACACTGAAGCTTTCTTT. The encoded protein is CASSPALGPLNTEAFF.

The chain combines TRBV9 with TRBJ2-7; 9 positions match TRBD1. Trimming removed 2 bases from V and 5 bases from J; junction bases left unmatched: 5. The CDR3 spans 14 residues. CDR1 SGDLS and CDR2 YYNGEE come from the germline V gene. This chain's CDR3 is CASSVGTGSHEQYF. Written as DNA, the CDR3 is TGTGCCAGCAGCGTGGGGACAGGGTCACACGAGCAGTACTTC.

This chain uses TRBV6-1 with TRBJ1-1; D is perhaps TRBD1 (5 bases). Trimming stripped 6 bases from V and 3 bases from J, with 11 bases between. Looked up from germline, CDR1 is MNHNS and CDR2 is SASEGT. This CDR3 spans 13 amino acids. CDR3 amino acids: CASREGLDTEAFF. The CDR3 DNA is TGTGCCAGCAGGGAGGGGTTGGACACTGAAGCTTTCTTT.

CDR3 sequence (DNA): TGTGCCTGGAATCTGAGGGGGGGCCTTGAGCAGTTCTTC. Residues: CAWNLRGGLEQFF. V gene TRBV30 combines with J gene TRBJ2-1, with a weak D call TRBD2 (7 bases). This CDR3 comprises 13 residues. V lost 4 bases to trimming and J lost 9 bases, with 16 bases between them. Germline-derived CDR1 and CDR2 are GTSNPN and SVGIG (reference sequence).

The rearrangement uses TRBV6-5 and TRBJ2-5; 11 bases line up with TRBD1. Judging by the DNA end, TRBJ2-7 fits better; the J call may be wrong. Germline V CDR1 and CDR2: MNHEY, SVGAGI. This CDR3 has 16 residues. CDR3 bases: TGTGCCAGCAGTTACTCCGGGACAGGGGGTACCTACGAGCAGTACTTC. Its translation is CASSYSGTGGTYEQYF.

With respect to this clone: At one boundary the junction diverges from the germline segment, which might be a read error. The CDR3, as DNA: TGTGCCGGCAGCCAAGATGAGGGGGCCTACGAGCAGTACTTC. This sequence encodes CAGSQDEGAYEQYF. This sequence joins TRBV4-2 and TRBJ2-7; possible D gene TRBD1, 6 bases. Germline-derived CDR1 and CDR2 are LGHNA and YNFKEQ. The CDR3 extends over 14 amino acids.

This clone was detected only once. The CDR3 DNA reads TGTGCCAGCAGCGTAGTGGAGGAGTACAGCACAGATACGCAGTATTTT. Protein: CASSVVEEYSTDTQYF. V gene TRBV9 combines with J gene TRBJ2-3; TRBD2 is a possible D gene (5 bases). The V gene lost 0 bases and the J gene lost 0 bases, with 11 bases spanning the gap. The CDR3 is made up of 16 amino acids. Germline CDR1 and CDR2: SGDLS and YYNGEE. Combining the CDR3 with reference TRBV9 and TRBJ2-3 gives the whole variable domain DSGVTQTPKHLITATGQRVTLRCSPRSGDLSVYWYQQSLDQGLQFLIQYYNGEERAKGNILERFSAQQFPDLHSELNLSSLELGDSALYFCASSVVEEYSTDTQYFGPGTRLTVL.

The rearrangement uses TRBV19 and TRBJ2-1, with no clear D. Germline values: CDR1 LNHDA, CDR2 SQIVND (reference sequence). The CDR3 is made up of 14 amino acids. Deletions cut 1 base from V and 8 bases from J, with 12 bases between. CDR3 amino acids: CASSIGGPWDEQFF. The CDR3 DNA sequence: TGTGCCAGTAGTATAGGTGGGCCCTGGGATGAGCAGTTCTTC.

This clone was picked up a small number of times. The chain combines TRBV19 with TRBJ2-7; 8 nucleotides agree with TRBD1. CDR3 length: 13 amino acids. The germline V gene has CDR1 LNHDA and CDR2 SQIVND (reference sequence). V was pared by 1 base and J by 4 bases, with 0 bases of the junction left unmatched. CDR3 residues: CASSIGQGYEQYF. CDR3 sequence (DNA): TGTGCCAGTAGTATAGGACAGGGGTACGAGCAGTACTTC.

This sequence joins TRBV4-3 and TRBJ2-7, with TRBD1 identical over 7 bases. Germline CDR1 LGHNA, CDR2 YSLEER. Germline trimming cut 4 bases from V and 1 base from J; bases unmatched to any gene: 4. The CDR3 runs 14 residues. CDR3 amino acids: CASSPGGQSYEQYF. In nucleotides, the CDR3 is TGCGCCAGCAGCCCTGGGGGACAGTCCTACGAGCAGTACTTC.

This clone has just a few counts. The rearrangement joins TRBV7-8 to TRBJ2-1; D is possibly TRBD2 (6 bases). Trimming shortened V by 1 base and J by 4 bases, and 11 bases separated the two germline ends. Germline V gene sequence: CDR1 SGHVS, CDR2 FQNEAQ. The CDR3 runs 15 residues. The DNA for the CDR3 is TGTGCCAGCAGCTTAGTGGCAGGGACTTACAATGAGCAGTTCTTC. Translated: CASSLVAGTYNEQFF.

This chain uses TRBV28 with TRBJ1-5; 7 bases align to TRBD1. Germline CDR1 MDHEN, CDR2 SYDVKM. The CDR3 length is 14 residues. The J segment lost 5 bases and the V segment lost 8 bases, leaving 9 bases of the junction unmatched. CDR3 nucleotides: TGTGCCAGCCTAGGGGCAGACAGGGATCAGCCCCAGCATTTT. Protein sequence: CASLGADRDQPQHF.

The CDR3 nucleotides are TGCGCCAGCAGCCAAAGCCCAGGGAAGAACACCATATATTTT. Residues: CASSQSPGKNTIYF. The J gene is TRBJ1-3, the V gene TRBV4-1; a weak D match, TRBD1 (5 bases). Germline V gene lookup returns CDR1 MGHRA and CDR2 YSYEKL. The CDR3 runs 14 residues. The germline V and J ends were trimmed by 2 bases and 7 bases, with 12 bases remaining between them.

The V gene is TRBV19, the J gene TRBJ2-3, with 12 positions matching TRBD2. This CDR3 spans 15 amino acids. V was clipped by 4 bases and J by 11 bases; unmatched bases: 10. CDR1 and CDR2 from the germline V gene are LNHDA and SQIVND (reference sequence). In DNA, the CDR3 is TGTGCCAGTAGTACACTAGCGGGGGGCCCTTCGGGGCAGTATTTT. Its translation is CASSTLAGGPSGQYF.

The rearrangement joins TRBV6-5 to TRBJ1-2, with D tentatively TRBD1 (5 bases). V was pared by 3 bases and J by 6 bases, with 20 bases between. The length of the CDR3 is 16 residues. The germline gives CDR1 MNHEY, CDR2 SVGAGI. CDR3 sequence: CASSYAGGLTSDGYTF. CDR3 coding DNA: TGTGCCAGCAGTTATGCGGGGGGACTAACCTCGGATGGCTACACCTTC.

This clone was found a few times. The chain combines TRBV6-5 with TRBJ2-7, with 9 bases aligning to TRBD1. Losses at the gene ends were 5 bases for V and 4 bases for J; bases not matched to a gene: 9. The CDR3 has 15 residues. From germline, CDR1 is MNHEY and CDR2 SVGAGI. CDR3 coding DNA: TGTGCCAGCAGTCGGGGGGCGGGACAGGGTTACGAGCAGTACTTC. Protein product: CASSRGAGQGYEQYF.

Worth noting for this clone: Mismatch with germline at one junction end may stem from a read error. The chain's CDR3 is CASSPTGAQTLF. For the CDR3, the DNA is TGTGCCAGCAGCCCTACAGGGGCCCAAACGCTTTTT. The J gene is TRBJ1-4, the V gene TRBV11-3, with TRBD1 matching 7 bases. The CDR3 runs 12 residues. Germline V gene data show CDR1 as SGHNT and CDR2 as YENEEA.

This chain links TRBV2 with TRBJ1-1, with D possibly being TRBD1 (5 bases). With 10 bases removed from V and 1 base from J, the gap between germline ends came to 13 bases. CDR3 length: 13 residues. Per the germline V gene, CDR1 is SNHLY and CDR2 is FYNNEI. The CDR3 DNA reads TGTGCCATCAGACAGCAGAAGAACACTGAAGCTTTCTTT. Translation gives CAIRQQKNTEAFF.

The CDR3 is CASSFPGLAGAGNEQFF. As DNA, the CDR3 is TGTGCCAGCAGTTTCCCCGGACTAGCGGGGGCCGGAAATGAGCAGTTCTTC. This chain connects TRBV28 to TRBJ2-1; TRBD2 matches at 13 bases. This CDR3 contains 17 residues. The V gene end was trimmed by 3 bases and the J gene end by 7 bases; junction bases not matched to a gene: 9. CDR1 and CDR2 from the germline V gene are MDHEN and SYDVKM.

The chain carries TRBV15 and TRBJ1-3, with 10 bases identical to TRBD1. The length of the CDR3 is 15 residues. The germline V gene encodes CDR1 LNHNV and CDR2 YYDKDF (reference sequence). Unmatched junction bases numbered 3, after V lost 3 bases and J lost 4 bases. The CDR3 sequence is CATSSRTGGGNTIYF. The CDR3 DNA follows: TGTGCCACCAGCAGCCGGACAGGGGGAGGAAACACCATATATTTT.

The V and J genes are TRBV27 and TRBJ2-3; 7 bases map to TRBD1. With V trimmed by 3 bases and J by 1 base, 7 bases remained unmatched. The CDR3 runs to 16 residues. The V gene's germline CDR1 is MNHEY and CDR2 SMNVEV (reference sequence). CDR3 protein: CASSLTGTARTDTQYF. CDR3 nucleotides: TGTGCCAGCAGTTTGACAGGGACAGCCCGCACAGATACGCAGTATTTT.

The chain employs TRBV28 and TRBJ2-3, with D tentatively TRBD1 (5 bases). The germline V gene encodes CDR1 MDHEN and CDR2 SYDVKM. This CDR3 spans 12 amino acids. The germline V and J ends were trimmed by 6 bases and 3 bases, with 7 bases remaining between them. CDR3 DNA: TGTGCCAGCAGGGCAGGGACAGATACGCAGTATTTT. Translated: CASRAGTDTQYF.

The chain joins TRBV7-2 to TRBJ1-2, with D possibly matching TRBD1 (5 bases). The V gene's germline CDR1 is SGHTA and CDR2 FQGNSA. The CDR3 contains 15 residues. The V end was cut by 1 base, the J end by 3 bases, with 12 bases between. The CDR3 loop reads CASSLGGVGDYGYTF. The CDR3 coding sequence is TGTGCCAGCAGCTTAGGGGGGGTGGGGGACTATGGCTACACCTTC.

In this sample, this clone turned up once. V is TRBV2 and J is TRBJ2-3; 10 positions match TRBD2. The CDR3 consists of 15 residues. With 5 bases clipped from V and 3 bases from J, the junction kept 5 bases outside the gene matches. Germline-derived CDR1 and CDR2 are SNHLY and FYNNEI. As DNA, the CDR3 is TGTGCCAGCAGTCTCCTAGCGGGGGCTACAGATACGCAGTATTTT. This sequence encodes CASSLLAGATDTQYF.